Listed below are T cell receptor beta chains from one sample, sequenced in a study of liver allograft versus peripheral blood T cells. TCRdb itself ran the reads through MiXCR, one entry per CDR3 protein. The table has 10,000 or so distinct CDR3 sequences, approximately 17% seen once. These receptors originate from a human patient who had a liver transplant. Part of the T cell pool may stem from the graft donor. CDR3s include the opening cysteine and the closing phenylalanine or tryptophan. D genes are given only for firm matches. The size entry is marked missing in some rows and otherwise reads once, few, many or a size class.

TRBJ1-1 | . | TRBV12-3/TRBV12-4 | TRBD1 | TGTGCCAGCAGAGGACAGGGTCTGCACACTGAAGCTTTCTTT | CASRGQGLHTEAFF
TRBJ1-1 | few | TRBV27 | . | TGTGCCAGCAGTTTAAATTTGGGAACTGAAGCTTTCTTT | CASSLNLGTEAFF
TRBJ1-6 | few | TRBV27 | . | TGTGCCAGCAGTTTACGCAATTCACCCCTCCACTTT | CASSLRNSPLHF
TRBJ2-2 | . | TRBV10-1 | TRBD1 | TGCGCCAGCAGTTCAGGGGGAAGCACCGGGGAGCTGTTTTTT | CASSSGGSTGELFF
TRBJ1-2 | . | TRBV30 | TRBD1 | TGTGCCTGGAGGCAGGGGGCTTTCACAGGGGGCTACACCTTC | CAWRQGAFTGGYTF
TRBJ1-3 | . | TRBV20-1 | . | TGCAGTGCTAGAGAAGAGGGGAGGGGAAACACCATATATTTT | CSAREEGRGNTIYF
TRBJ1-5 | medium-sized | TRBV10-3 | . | TGTGCCATCAGCGAGGTCGGGTATCAGCCCCAGCATTTT | CAISEVGYQPQHF
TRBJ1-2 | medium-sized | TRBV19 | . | TGTGCCAGTAGTATAAGCTCCGGGGGCGCCGAAGGCTACACCTTC | CASSISSGGAEGYTF
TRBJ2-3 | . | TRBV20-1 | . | TGCAGTGCTAGAGACGCGGGACTCCCAGATACGCAGTATTTT | CSARDAGLPDTQYF
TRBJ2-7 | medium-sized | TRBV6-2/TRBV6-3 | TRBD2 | TGTGCCAGCAGGCACAAGCGGACTAGCGGGGGGACTCCCTACGAGCAGTACTTC | CASRHKRTSGGTPYEQYF
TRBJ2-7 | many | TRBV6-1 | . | TGTGCCAGCAGTGAACGGAGCGACAGGTCCTACGAGCAGTACTTC | CASSERSDRSYEQYF
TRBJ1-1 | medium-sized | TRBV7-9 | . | TGTGCCAGCAGCTTAAAGATCGTCAGTTCTGGTGGAGAAGCTTTCTTT | CASSLKIVSSGGEAFF
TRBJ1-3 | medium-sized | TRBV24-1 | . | TGTGCCACCAGTGATTTGTGGTTGGCCGACCGGGCAAACACCATATATTTT | CATSDLWLADRANTIYF
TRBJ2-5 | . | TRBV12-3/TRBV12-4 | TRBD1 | TGTGCTATGGGAAAAAGGGGGCAGGAGACCCAGTACTTC | CAMGKRGQETQYF
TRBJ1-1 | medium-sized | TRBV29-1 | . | TGCAGCGCCTTCACAGGGATAAACACTGAAGCTTTCTTT | CSAFTGINTEAFF
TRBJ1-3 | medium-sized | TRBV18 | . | TGTGCCAGCTCACCGACAGCTAGAGGAAACACCATATATTTT | CASSPTARGNTIYF
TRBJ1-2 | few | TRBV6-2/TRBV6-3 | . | TGTGCCAGCAGCGGGACCCTCTATGGCTACACCTTC | CASSGTLYGYTF
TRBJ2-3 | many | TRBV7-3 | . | TGTGCCAGCAGCTTAGGATGGGGCACAGATACGCAGTATTTT | CASSLGWGTDTQYF
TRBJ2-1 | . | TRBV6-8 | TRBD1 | TGTGCCAGCAGTTACAAGGGACAGGGGAACAACGAGCAGTTCTTC | CASSYKGQGNNEQFF
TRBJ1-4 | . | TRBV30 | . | TGTGCCTGGAGTGTGAGAATAGGGGGTGAAAAACTGTTTTTT | CAWSVRIGGEKLFF
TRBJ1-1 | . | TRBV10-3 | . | TGTGCCATCAGCCTCCTTGGGAACACTGAAGCTTTCTTT | CAISLLGNTEAFF
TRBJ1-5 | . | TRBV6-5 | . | TGTGCCAGCAGTTACTCCGTGGGCCAGCCCCAGCATTTT | CASSYSVGQPQHF
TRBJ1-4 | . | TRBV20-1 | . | TGCAGTGCTCCGAGCTTGAAGGATGAAAAACTGTTTTTT | CSAPSLKDEKLFF
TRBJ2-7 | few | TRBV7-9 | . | TGTGCCAGCAGCGCCCGGACGAGTGGGGGCGAGCAGTACTTC | CASSARTSGGEQYF
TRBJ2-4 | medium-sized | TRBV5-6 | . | TGTGCCAGCAGCTTGAGTTCAGGGGGGAACATTCAGTACTTC | CASSLSSGGNIQYF
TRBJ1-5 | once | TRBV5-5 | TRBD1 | TGTGCCAGCAGCTTCTCGACAGGGGGATCCCATAGCAATCAGCCCCAGCATTTT | CASSFSTGGSHSNQPQHF
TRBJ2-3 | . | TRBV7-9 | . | TGTGCCAGCAGCCCCTGGGTACAGCAAACAGATACGCAGTATTTT | CASSPWVQQTDTQYF
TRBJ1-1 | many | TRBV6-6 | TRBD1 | TGTGCCAGCACCTACCCGGGACAGGGTAATGAAGCTTTCTTT | CASTYPGQGNEAFF
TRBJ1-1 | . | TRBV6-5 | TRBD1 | TGTGCCAGCAGTGAACAGGGGGCGATCGCTTTCTTT | CASSEQGAIAFF
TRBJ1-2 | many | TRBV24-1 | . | TGTGCCACCAGTGTGGGGGAATCCTATGGCTACACCTTC | CATSVGESYGYTF
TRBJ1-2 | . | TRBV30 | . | TGTGCCTGGAGTGTTGGGTTGGACTCCTATGGCTACACCTTC | CAWSVGLDSYGYTF
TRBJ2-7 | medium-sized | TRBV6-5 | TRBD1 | TGTGCCAGCAGTTACTTTCTACCGGGACAGGGGGTGACCTCCTACGAGCAGTACTTC | CASSYFLPGQGVTSYEQYF
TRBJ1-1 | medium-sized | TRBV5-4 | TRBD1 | TGTGCCAGCAGCTTGGTATCAGGACAGGGTTTTCAAGCTTTCTTT | CASSLVSGQGFQAFF
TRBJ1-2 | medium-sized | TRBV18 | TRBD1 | TGTGCCAGCTCGTCGAGCCGGGACAGGGGGATTGGCTACACCTTC | CASSSSRDRGIGYTF
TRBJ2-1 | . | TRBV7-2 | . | TGTGCCACCACCCCCTCTTCTAGCGCCTACTACTTC | CATTPSSSAYYF
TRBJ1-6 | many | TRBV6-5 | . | TGTGCCAGCAGTTACTCGGGTAATTCACCCCTCCACTTT | CASSYSGNSPLHF
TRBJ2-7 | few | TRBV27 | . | TGTGCCAGCATGGACCTTAGACACGGCTACTCATACGAGCAGTACTTC | CASMDLRHGYSYEQYF
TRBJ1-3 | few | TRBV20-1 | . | TGCAGTGCTAGAGCCGTCCGAGTGAACTCTGGAAACACCATATATTTT | CSARAVRVNSGNTIYF
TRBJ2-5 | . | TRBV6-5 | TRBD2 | TGTGCCAGCAGCCTCCTAGCGGGGGGGCCGGAGGAGACCCAGTACTTC | CASSLLAGGPEETQYF